One and the same sample provided the 14 T cell receptor beta chains below, sequenced in a study of blood T cell repertoires in COVID-19. Method: immunoSEQ multiplex PCR; TCRdb's copy keeps in-frame clones and lacks some. The sample carries about 350,000 clones, roughly 87% recorded once. Sequences were obtained from peripheral blood. The origin of the receptors is a woman in her sixties or seventies with COVID-19, enrolled during active disease.

This chain links TRBV5-1 with TRBJ1-1, with 7 bases matching TRBD1. The CDR3 has 16 amino acids. Germline V lookup: CDR1 SGHRS, CDR2 YFSETQ. V lost 1 base, J lost 6 bases, and 12 bases stayed unmatched. CDR3 residues: CASSLRQGGKRAEAFF. The CDR3 coding sequence is TGCGCCAGCAGCTTGAGGCAGGGGGGAAAGAGGGCTGAAGCTTTCTTT. The entire variable domain, with the rest obtained from reference TRBV5-1 and TRBJ1-1, is as follows: KAGVTQTPRYLIKTRGQQVTLSCSPISGHRSVSWYQQTPGQGLQFLFEYFSETQRNKGNFPGRFSGRQFSNSRSEMNVSTLELGDSALYLCASSLRQGGKRAEAFFGQGTRLTVV.

This chain uses TRBV11-2 with TRBJ2-3; 11 bases match TRBD2. The germline gives CDR1 SGHAT, CDR2 FQNNGV. Germline trimming cut 3 bases from V and 5 bases from J; bases unmatched to any gene: 1. The CDR3 sequence is 14 residues long. In DNA, the CDR3 is TGTGCCAGCAGCTTTAGCGGGGGGGTAGATACGCAGTATTTT. Translating it yields CASSFSGGVDTQYF.

The rearrangement links TRBV19 to TRBJ2-2, with 14 positions matching TRBD2. The germline gives CDR1 LNHDA, CDR2 SQIVND (reference sequence). The CDR3 is 17 residues long. The trim removed 4 bases at V and 7 bases at J, leaving 8 bases unmatched. CDR3 in amino acids: CASSRRTSGGRGGELFF. The CDR3 coding sequence is TGTGCCAGTAGTAGAAGGACTAGCGGGGGGCGTGGCGGGGAGCTGTTTTTT.

This rearrangement joins TRBV7-9 to TRBJ1-1; 9 bases fit TRBD1. The CDR3 length is 18 residues. Germline V gene sequence: CDR1 SEHNR, CDR2 FQNEAQ (reference sequence). V gave up 5 bases and J gave up 0 bases; unmatched junction bases: 13. The CDR3 DNA is TGTGCCAGCAGCCTACAGGGGGCATGGGGTGGAATGAACACTGAAGCTTTCTTT. Encoded protein: CASSLQGAWGGMNTEAFF.

This clone was found a few times. The genes are TRBV6-5 and TRBJ2-3; TRBD2 is a possible D gene (5 bases). Per the germline V gene, CDR1 is MNHEY and CDR2 is SVGAGI. With 5 bases removed from V and 4 bases from J, the gap between germline ends came to 13 bases. The CDR3 contains 14 residues. The CDR3 nucleotides are TGTGCCAGCAGTCCAGGCGGGTGGGCAGATACGCAGTATTTT. It yields the protein CASSPGGWADTQYF.

The chain is built from TRBV19 and TRBJ1-2; 7 bases agree with TRBD1. After removal of 6 bases from V and 1 base from J, the junction contained 5 bases not matched to a gene. Germline-derived CDR1 and CDR2 are LNHDA and SQIVND (reference sequence). The CDR3 totals 14 residues. CDR3 sequence: CASSPGQSNYGYTF. CDR3 in DNA: TGTGCCAGTAGCCCGGGACAGAGTAACTATGGCTACACCTTC.

This clone was counted a single time. The V and J genes are TRBV10-3 and TRBJ1-4; perhaps TRBD1 as D (5 bases). With 2 bases removed from V and 5 bases from J, the gap between germline ends came to 9 bases. The germline V gene encodes CDR1 ENHRY and CDR2 SYGVKD. The CDR3 contains 14 residues. This chain's CDR3 is CAISERDSNEKLFF. The CDR3 DNA sequence: TGTGCCATCAGTGAGAGGGACTCAAATGAAAAACTGTTTTTT.

CDR3 sequence: CASSIDRASGNTIYF. Here the CDR3 DNA reads TGTGCCAGCAGTATCGACAGGGCCTCTGGAAACACCATATATTTT. J is TRBJ1-3 and V is TRBV6-5; 7 bases line up with TRBD1. The V gene's germline CDR1 is MNHEY and CDR2 SVGAGI. The CDR3 is made up of 15 amino acids. The junction had 4 bases not matched to a gene; V was cut back by 5 bases and J by 0 bases.

The chain uses TRBV6-1 and TRBJ1-6; D may be TRBD1 (6 bases). Germline values: CDR1 MNHNS, CDR2 SASEGT. Trimming cost V 3 bases and J 2 bases, with 23 bases left between them. CDR3 length: 20 residues. CDR3 DNA: TGTGCCAGCAGTGAGGGCCGGGCAGGGGTAACGAGCCCCTATAATTCACCCCTCCACTTT. It translates to CASSEGRAGVTSPYNSPLHF.

This chain joins TRBV7-9 and TRBJ2-7, with a weak D call TRBD1 (5 bases). The CDR3 loop spans 11 amino acids. Trimming cost V 6 bases and J 6 bases, with 9 bases left between them. Germline CDR1 is SEHNR and CDR2 is FQNEAQ (reference sequence). CDR3 region: CASRSGLEQYF. In nucleotides, the CDR3 is TGTGCCAGCAGATCAGGGCTCGAGCAGTACTTC.

The V gene is TRBV6-6, the J gene TRBJ2-5, with TRBD1 as a possible D gene (5 bases). V dropped 8 bases and J dropped 3 bases, with 22 bases sitting between them. CDR3 length: 16 residues. The germline gives CDR1 MNHNY, CDR2 SVGAGI (reference sequence). The CDR3 spells CASRTSARQGKETQYF. DNA for the CDR3: TGTGCCAGCCGGACCTCCGCCCGGCAGGGCAAAGAGACCCAGTACTTC.

The V call is TRBV30, the J call TRBJ1-2, with 7 positions matching TRBD1. CDR1 and CDR2 from the germline V gene are GTSNPN and SVGIG (reference sequence). Trimming removed 0 bases from V and 5 bases from J; junction bases left unmatched: 6. The CDR3 sequence is 14 residues long. The CDR3 reads CAWSVSAGGYGYTF. The CDR3, as DNA: TGTGCCTGGAGTGTATCGGCAGGGGGTTATGGCTACACCTTC.

In this sample, this clone turned up once. V is TRBV6-1 and J is TRBJ2-7; the D gene is possibly TRBD2 (5 bases). The CDR3 contains 16 residues. CDR1 MNHNS and CDR2 SASEGT come from the germline V gene. V was trimmed by 3 bases and J by 0 bases, leaving 15 bases between them. The CDR3 loop reads CASSDPGHEGSYEQYF. CDR3 nucleotides: TGTGCCAGCAGTGACCCGGGCCACGAGGGCTCCTACGAGCAGTACTTC.

As regards this clone: The identical CDR3 is also encoded by other nucleotide sequences in the sample. J is TRBJ1-2 and V is TRBV7-8, with TRBD1 as a possible D gene (6 bases). The germline V and J ends were trimmed by 3 bases and 2 bases, with 10 bases remaining between them. The CDR3 totals 14 residues. Germline CDR1 and CDR2: SGHVS and FQNEAQ. DNA for the CDR3: TGTGCCAGCAGCTTCGGGCAGGGGAACTATGGCTACACCTTC. This sequence encodes CASSFGQGNYGYTF.